This record concerns one T cell receptor (beta chain) sequence. Its specificity is not known. Clones were sequenced by immunoSEQ multiplex PCR, and TCRdb holds only the in-frame ones, with some missing. The repertoire consists of about 140,000 clones, with approximately 90% occurring once and the leading ten covering 4.7%. The entry originates in a study of T cell responses to AZD1222 COVID-19 vaccine. General study findings and limits: The study reported that nearly half of spike-specific TCRs target unmutated variant regions.

The trim removed 5 bases at V and 3 bases at J, leaving 11 bases unmatched. From germline, CDR1 is SGHNT and CDR2 YENEEA. The CDR3 has 16 amino acids. This sequence joins TRBV11-3 and TRBJ1-1; 8 bases agree with TRBD1. Sample: peripheral blood, taken on day 0 of AZD1222 vaccination. This sequence originates from an adult in good health. CDR3 amino acids: CASSQLWTGNYTEAFF. In nucleotides, the CDR3 is TGTGCCAGCAGCCAGTTATGGACAGGGAATTACACTGAAGCTTTCTTT. The variable domain in full, with the rest retrieved from reference TRBV11-3 and TRBJ1-1, is EAGVVQSPRYKIIEKKQPVAFWCNPISGHNTLYWYLQNLGQGPELLIRYENEEAVDDSQLPKDRFSAERLKGVDSTLKIQPAELGDSAVYLCASSQLWTGNYTEAFFGQGTRLTVV.